The sequence of this TCR beta chain was determined in a study of blood T cell repertoires in COVID-19. Whole-study context: Specimens from acute and convalescent COVID-19 originated in the United States, Italy and Spain. T cells, B-cell-depleted T cells, or PBMCs supplied cDNA or gDNA.

This clone was counted between two and nine times. Trimming left V 3 bases short and J 0 bases short, with 12 bases between. CDR3 length equals 14 residues. The germline CDR1 and CDR2 sequences are DFQATT and SNEGSKA (reference sequence). Per the study methods: How many nucleated cells were present was estimated from reference gene primer amplification. Data came from immunoSEQ multiplex PCR; TCRdb stores just in-frame clones and leaves some out. The V and J calls and clone size are taken from that table; D and trimming were inferred from the DNA. The sample lists about 90,000 clones, roughly 80% seen once, with about 23% in the top ten.

The sequencing sample was made of peripheral blood. The TCR originated in a man older than 75 with active or convalescent COVID-19. The chain recombines TRBV20-1 with TRBJ2-7; D is possibly TRBD1 (6 bases). The CDR3 reads CSASFQGSSYEQYF. CDR3 bases: TGCAGTGCTAGTTTTCAGGGGAGCTCCTACGAGCAGTACTTC.